This entry is about one TCR beta chain. V was trimmed by 8 bases and J by 5 bases, leaving 7 bases between them. Looked up from germline, CDR1 is MDHEN and CDR2 is SYDVKM. The CDR3 extends over 11 amino acids. In the authors' methods: Reference gene primer amplification in the assay estimated nucleated cell counts. This table comes from immunoSEQ multiplex PCR, and its TCRdb copy is limited to in-frame clones, with some not included. V and J calls and clone size follow that table, whereas D and trimming were derived from the DNA. The profile shows about 280,000 clones, roughly 85% of them singletons. The sample is drawn from a study of blood T cell repertoires in COVID-19. Study members were between roughly 18 and 89 years old and lived in 24 US regions.

The sequence derives from a woman aged 50 to 60 who had recovered from COVID-19. The V call is TRBV28, the J call TRBJ2-1; a weak D match, TRBD2 (6 bases). Sample: PBMCs or T cells enriched from blood (not recorded which). DNA for the CDR3: TGTGCCAGCGAGCGGGACAATGAGCAGTTCTTC. Its translation is CASERDNEQFF.